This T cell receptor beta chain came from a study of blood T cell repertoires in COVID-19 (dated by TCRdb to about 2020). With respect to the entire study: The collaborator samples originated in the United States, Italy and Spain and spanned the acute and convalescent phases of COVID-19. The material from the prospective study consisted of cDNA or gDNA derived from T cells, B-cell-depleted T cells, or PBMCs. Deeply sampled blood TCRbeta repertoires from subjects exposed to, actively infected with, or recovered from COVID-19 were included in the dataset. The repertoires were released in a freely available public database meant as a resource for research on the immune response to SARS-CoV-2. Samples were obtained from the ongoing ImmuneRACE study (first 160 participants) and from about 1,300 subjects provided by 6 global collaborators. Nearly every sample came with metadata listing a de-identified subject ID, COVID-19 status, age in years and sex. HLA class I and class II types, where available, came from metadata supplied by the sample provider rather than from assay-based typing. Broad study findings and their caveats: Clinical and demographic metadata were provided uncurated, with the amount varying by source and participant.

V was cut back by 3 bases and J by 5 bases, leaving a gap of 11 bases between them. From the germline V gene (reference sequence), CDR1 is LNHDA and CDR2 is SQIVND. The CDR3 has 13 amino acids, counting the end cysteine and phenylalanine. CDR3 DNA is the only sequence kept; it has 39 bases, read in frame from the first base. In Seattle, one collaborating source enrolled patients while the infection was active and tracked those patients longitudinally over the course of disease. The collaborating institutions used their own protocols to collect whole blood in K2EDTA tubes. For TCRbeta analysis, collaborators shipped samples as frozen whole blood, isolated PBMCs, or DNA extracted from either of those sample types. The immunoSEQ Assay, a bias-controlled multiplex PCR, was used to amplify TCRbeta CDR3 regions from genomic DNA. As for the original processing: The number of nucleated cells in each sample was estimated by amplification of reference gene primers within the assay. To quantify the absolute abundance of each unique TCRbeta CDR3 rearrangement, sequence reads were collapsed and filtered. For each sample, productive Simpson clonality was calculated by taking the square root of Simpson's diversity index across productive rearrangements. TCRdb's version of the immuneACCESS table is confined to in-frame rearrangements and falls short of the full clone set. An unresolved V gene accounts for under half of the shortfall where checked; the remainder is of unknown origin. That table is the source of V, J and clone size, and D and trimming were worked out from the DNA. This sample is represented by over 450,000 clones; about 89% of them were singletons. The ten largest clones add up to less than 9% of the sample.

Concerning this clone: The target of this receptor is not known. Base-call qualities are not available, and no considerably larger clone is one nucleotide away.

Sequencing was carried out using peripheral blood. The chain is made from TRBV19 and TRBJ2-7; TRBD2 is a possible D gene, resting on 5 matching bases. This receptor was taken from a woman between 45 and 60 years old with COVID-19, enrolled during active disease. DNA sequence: TGTGCCAGTAGTATTGTGGTGAGGGACGAGCAGTACTTC. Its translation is CASSIVVRDEQYF. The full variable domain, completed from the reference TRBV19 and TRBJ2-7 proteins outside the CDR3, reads DGGITQSPKYLFRKEGQNVTLSCEQNLNHDAMYWYRQDPGQGLRLIYYSQIVNDFQKGDIAEGYSVSREKKESFPLTVTSAQKNPTAFYLCASSIVVRDEQYFGPGTRLTVT.